The 27 T cell receptor beta chains in this list originate from one sample, sequenced in a study. TCRdb re-called the 5' RACE reads through MiXCR, storing one row per CDR3 protein. The sample contains over 25,000 distinct CDR3 sequences, 26% of which appear only once. Sequences were obtained from naive CD4+ T cells sorted from a lymph node. As to subset: naive CD4+ T cells, CD4+CD45RA+CD25-. The receptors were gathered from a female donor with breast cancer.

This clonotype was observed many times. The chain's CDR3 is CASLFGGPGGYTF. The CDR3 DNA reads as TGTGCCAGTCTCTTCGGGGGCCCTGGCGGCTACACCTTC. The chain employs TRBV6-1 and TRBJ1-2, with a weak D call TRBD1 (6 bases). The CDR3 is made up of 13 amino acids. Trimming removed 9 bases from V and 8 bases from J, with 19 bases in between. Germline CDR1 is MNHNS and CDR2 is SASEGT.

The rearrangement uses TRBV7-3 and TRBJ2-1; a weak D match, TRBD2 (7 bases). Trimming took 1 base from V and 0 from J, leaving 10 bases between them. The CDR3 totals 16 residues. Germline V gene lookup returns CDR1 SGHTA and CDR2 FQGTGA. The CDR3 DNA is TGTGCCAGCAGCTTAAAGGGGGGGTTCTCCTACAATGAGCAGTTCTTC. It encodes CASSLKGGFSYNEQFF.

This clonotype appeared a few times. V usage is TRBV12-3 or TRBV12-4 and J usage is TRBJ2-5, with D perhaps being TRBD1 or TRBD2 (5 bases each). CDR3 size: 15 residues. The V end was cut by 0 bases, the J end by 2 bases, with 10 bases between. The CDR3 DNA follows: TGTGCCAGCAGTTTAGCGGGGGACCTACAAGAGACCCAGTACTTC. It codes for CASSLAGDLQETQYF.

Of note for this clonotype: The germline gene is not matched at one end of the junction; a read error may be the cause. The CDR3 region is CTSSPGGNTGELFF. The CDR3, as DNA: TGCACCAGCAGCCCGGGCGGGAACACCGGGGAGCTGTTTTTT. This chain connects TRBV5-1 to TRBJ2-2; D not resolved. The CDR3 extends over 14 amino acids. Germline V CDR1 and CDR2: SGHRS, YFSETQ. The whole variable domain, filled in from reference TRBV5-1 and TRBJ2-2, reads KAGVTQTPRYLIKTRGQQVTLSCSPISGHRSVSWYQQTPGQGLQFLFEYFSETQRNKGNFPGRFSGRQFSNSRSEMNVSTLELGDSALYLCTSSPGGNTGELFFGEGSRLTVL.

This clonotype was counted a few times. The chain has TRBV28 and TRBJ2-1, with a possible D match to TRBD2 (6 bases). The CDR3 is made up of 14 amino acids. Germline V lookup: CDR1 MDHEN, CDR2 SYDVKM. The V and J ends lost 5 bases and 5 bases respectively, with 13 bases between them. The CDR3 spells CASSLWGDNNEQFF. Here the CDR3 DNA reads TGTGCCAGCAGTCTTTGGGGGGATAACAATGAGCAGTTCTTC.

J is TRBJ1-1 and V is TRBV7-9; D is uncertain. V lost 4 bases, J lost 4 bases, and 7 bases lay in between. This CDR3 spans 12 amino acids. CDR1 is SEHNR, CDR2 FQNEAQ, per germline (reference sequence). The CDR3 bases are TGTGCCAGCAGCTCCGCCCGCACTGAAGCTTTCTTT. Translation gives CASSSARTEAFF.

The chain couples TRBV20-1 to TRBJ1-5; D unresolved. The CDR3 has 16 residues. Germline assignment: CDR1 DFQATT and CDR2 SNEGSKA (reference sequence). V was pared by 1 base and J by 0 bases, with 13 bases between. CDR3 nucleotide sequence: TGCAGTGCTAGAGGGGGTTGGAGGGATAGCAATCAGCCCCAGCATTTT. Translating gives CSARGGWRDSNQPQHF.

There are a few counts of this clonotype. The junction differs from germline at one of its ends, possibly a read error. The chain employs TRBV7-2 and TRBJ2-1; TRBD1 or TRBD2 may be the D gene (5 bases each). The CDR3 runs 13 residues. Germline CDR1 SGHTA, CDR2 FQGNSA. The CDR3 DNA follows: TGTGCCAGCGTCCGGGGCCGCAGCAGTGAGCAGTCCTTC. This gives the protein CASVRGRSSEQSF.

Concerning this clonotype itself: This may arise from a read error, as a much more abundant clone is one base away. V is TRBV7-2 and J is TRBJ2-5; D not resolved. CDR1 and CDR2 from the germline V gene are SGHTA and FQGNSA. This CDR3 region has 15 residues. CDR3 nucleotide sequence: TGTGCCGGCAGCCCCCGGGCAGGCCCCCAAGAGACCCAGTACTTC. It is translated as CAGSPRAGPQETQYF.

The V and J genes are TRBV7-8 and TRBJ2-7, with D tentatively TRBD1 (5 bases). The V and J ends lost 2 bases and 10 bases respectively, with 15 bases between them. Germline V gene lookup returns CDR1 SGHVS and CDR2 FQNEAQ. The CDR3 is 13 amino acids. The CDR3 DNA follows: TGTGCCAGCAGCTTAAGGGGAAAACAGGCCCAGTACTTC. It is translated as CASSLRGKQAQYF.

This clonotype came up once. The gene calls are TRBV9 and TRBJ1-2, with D possibly TRBD1 on 6 matching bases. The CDR3 is 17 amino acids. From germline, CDR1 is SGDLS and CDR2 YYNGEE. V was cut by 4 bases and J by 2 bases, with 21 bases left in between. CDR3 loop: CASSPNPGGGKNYGYTF. CDR3 DNA: TGTGCCAGCAGCCCGAATCCGGGGGGGGGCAAGAACTATGGCTACACCTTC.

The chain has TRBV5-1 and TRBJ2-5; the D gene could be TRBD1 or TRBD2 (5 bases each). Trimming stripped 3 bases from V and 3 bases from J, with 15 bases between. The CDR3 totals 15 residues. Germline assignment: CDR1 SGHRS and CDR2 YFSETQ. The CDR3 loop reads CASSWRTQDKETQYF. CDR3 bases: TGCGCCAGCAGCTGGAGGACACAGGATAAAGAGACCCAGTACTTC.

This clonotype occurred many times. The chain recombines TRBV7-7 with TRBJ2-3; 9 bases align to TRBD2. Germline loops: CDR1 SSHAT, CDR2 FNYEAQ (reference sequence). Trimming removed 6 bases from V and 1 base from J; junction bases left unmatched: 5. The CDR3 spans 15 residues. CDR3 sequence: CASSSTSGRTDTQYF. CDR3 nucleotide sequence: TGTGCCAGCAGTTCGACTAGCGGTCGCACAGATACGCAGTATTTT.

This clonotype was found a few times. This chain joins TRBV4-1 and TRBJ1-1; 7 bases align to TRBD1. Trimming took 2 bases from V and 0 from J; bases not matched to a gene: 12. Per germline, CDR1 MGHRA and CDR2 YSYEKL. The CDR3 is made up of 18 amino acids. The CDR3 DNA is TGCGCCAGCAGCCAACGCTTACCGGGACAGAACATGAACACTGAAGCTTTCTTT. Encoded protein: CASSQRLPGQNMNTEAFF.

Only a few counts were recorded for this clonotype. The chain is built from TRBV9 and TRBJ2-6, with D perhaps matching TRBD1 (5 bases). Germline values: CDR1 SGDLS, CDR2 YYNGEE. V was trimmed by 2 bases and J by 0 bases, leaving 6 bases between them. CDR3 length: 15 amino acids. CDR3 coding DNA: TGTGCCAGCAGCGTCCAGGGCTCTGGGGCCAACGTCCTGACTTTC. Its protein is CASSVQGSGANVLTF. The whole variable domain, filled in from reference TRBV9 and TRBJ2-6, reads DSGVTQTPKHLITATGQRVTLRCSPRSGDLSVYWYQQSLDQGLQFLIQYYNGEERAKGNILERFSAQQFPDLHSELNLSSLELGDSALYFCASSVQGSGANVLTFGAGSRLTVL.

The gene calls are TRBV7-3 and TRBJ2-1; D possibly corresponds to TRBD2 (6 bases). From germline, CDR1 is SGHTA and CDR2 FQGTGA. This CDR3 contains 15 residues. V lost 1 base and J lost 5, with 12 bases in between. The CDR3 region is CASSLKAGTHNEQFF. The CDR3 region has the DNA TGTGCCAGCAGCTTAAAGGCAGGGACTCACAATGAGCAGTTCTTC.

Turning to this clonotype: This may be a read error, as it is one base from a much larger clone. The J gene is TRBJ2-2, the V gene TRBV7-3; D call uncertain. V was cut by 5 bases and J by 1 base, with 23 bases left in between. The CDR3 is 19 residues long. The germline CDR1 and CDR2 sequences are SGHTA and FQGTGA. The DNA of the CDR3 is TGTGCCAGCAGCAATTATATCGACTCGGAACGAGGGAACACCGGGGAGCTGTTTTTT. Protein product: CASSNYIDSERGNTGELFF.

This clonotype is medium-sized (0.01 to 0.1%) in the sample. The V and J genes are TRBV29-1 and TRBJ2-1; no firm D call. Germline lookup yields CDR1 SQVTM and CDR2 ANQGSEA. V was pared by 3 bases and J by 8 bases, with 11 bases between. The CDR3 extends over 12 amino acids. CDR3 residues: CSVENSRDEQFF. The DNA of the CDR3 is TGCAGCGTTGAGAACTCACGCGATGAGCAGTTCTTC.

In regard to this clonotype: The CDR3 does not end in the conserved phenylalanine or tryptophan, so this is likely a read error. The chain employs TRBV12-3 or TRBV12-4 and TRBJ2-2; tentatively, D is TRBD1 (6 bases). The CDR3 is 16 amino acids. V lost 7 bases and J lost 4, with 19 bases in between. The CDR3 here is CASTTLGGPRTGELFL. In DNA form, the CDR3 reads TGTGCCAGCACAACTTTAGGGGGTCCCCGCACCGGGGAGCTGTTTCTT.

This clonotype is classed as medium-sized (0.01 to 0.1%). The chain joins TRBV5-1 to TRBJ2-1; TRBD1 is a possible D gene (5 bases). Germline V CDR1 and CDR2: SGHRS, YFSETQ. The germline V and J ends were trimmed by 8 bases and 3 bases, with 12 bases remaining between them. The CDR3 has 13 amino acids. CDR3 sequence reads: CASNADSYNEQFF. The CDR3 region has the DNA TGCGCCAGTAATGCTGACAGCTACAATGAGCAGTTCTTC.

This clonotype was seen a handful of times. A much larger clone lies one base from this, so it may be a read error. The conserved phenylalanine or tryptophan is not found at the CDR3 terminus, so this likely reflects a read error. The chain carries TRBV6-2 or TRBV6-3 and TRBJ2-6; D is uncertain. The CDR3 is made up of 15 amino acids. Germline V gene sequence: CDR1 MNHEY, CDR2 SVGEGT. Trimming left V 4 bases short and J 0 bases short, with 7 bases between. In nucleotides, the CDR3 is TGTGCCAGCAGTTCCAGTGACTCTGGGGCCAACGTCCTGACTCTC. As protein: CASSSSDSGANVLTL.

CDR3 coding DNA: TGTGCCAGCAGTTGGGCTAGCCGAGCACAAGAGACCCAGTACTTC. It is translated as CASSWASRAQETQYF. The chain combines TRBV12-3 or TRBV12-4 with TRBJ2-5; weak D call: TRBD2 (5 bases). V lost 4 bases, J lost 2 bases, and 14 bases lay in between. The CDR3 covers 15 residues.

The V and J genes are TRBV27 and TRBJ2-5; TRBD2 matches 10 bases. The CDR3 sequence is 16 residues long. Germline CDR1 is MNHEY and CDR2 is SMNVEV (reference sequence). V lost 2 bases and J lost 4; bases outside the gene matches: 7. CDR3 nucleotides: TGTGCCAGCAGTTTACCTAGCGGGAGATCGGGAGAGACCCAGTACTTC. Translated: CASSLPSGRSGETQYF.

By proportion, this clonotype is medium-sized. The chain uses TRBV6-1 and TRBJ2-3; D is unclear. This CDR3 is 14 amino acids long. The V end lost 1 base, the J end lost 2 bases, and 7 bases lay between the germline ends. Germline CDR1 MNHNS, CDR2 SASEGT. The CDR3 DNA reads TGTGCCAGCAGTGAAGGGTGGGACACAGATACGCAGTATTTT. It encodes CASSEGWDTDTQYF.

The chain combines TRBV28 with TRBJ1-5; TRBD1 matches 7 bases. CDR3 length: 15 amino acids. CDR1 is MDHEN, CDR2 SYDVKM, per germline. Losses at the gene ends were 2 bases for V and 3 bases for J; bases not matched to a gene: 4. The CDR3 reads CASSLGQAFNQPQHF. In nucleotides, the CDR3 is TGTGCCAGCAGTTTAGGACAGGCCTTCAATCAGCCCCAGCATTTT. Looking up the rest from reference TRBV28 and TRBJ1-5 gives the full variable domain: DVKVTQSSRYLVKRTGEKVFLECVQDMDHENMFWYRQDPGLGLRLIYFSYDVKMKEKGDIPEGYSVSREKKERFSLILESASTNQTSMYLCASSLGQAFNQPQHFGDGTRLSIL.

The chain employs TRBV6-2 or TRBV6-3 and TRBJ2-1; a possible D gene is TRBD1 (5 bases). The CDR3 contains 15 residues. Germline V gene lookup returns CDR1 MNHEY and CDR2 SVGEGT. Between the trimmed V and J ends, which lost 2 bases and 5 bases, there was a span of 13 bases. The CDR3 bases are TGTGCCAGCAGTTACGGGCGGCCCAGGGACAATGAGCAGTTCTTC. Amino acids: CASSYGRPRDNEQFF.

This clonotype occurred a few times. V and J are TRBV9 and TRBJ2-2; D gene uncertain. CDR1 and CDR2 from the germline V gene are SGDLS and YYNGEE. The CDR3 is 16 residues long. Trimming shortened V by 4 bases and J by 1 base, and 14 bases separated the two germline ends. The DNA for the CDR3 is TGTGCCAGCAGCCCAACCGATTACATGAACACCGGGGAGCTGTTTTTT. Protein product: CASSPTDYMNTGELFF.